This TCR beta chain was retrieved from a study of T cell responses to AZD1222 COVID-19 vaccine. The assay was immunoSEQ multiplex PCR, and TCRdb's table has in-frame clones only and misses some. The data contain 130,000 to 150,000 clones, 90% of them singletons. Study-wide results and caveats: Recipients of AZD1222 seropositive at baseline numbered only 6 or 7. Per reports, nearly half of all spike-specific TCRs target regions that are unmutated in variants. Clonal diversity was possibly underestimated, and the donors were mostly white British, with more females.

Germline V gene data show CDR1 as LGHDT and CDR2 as YNNKEL (reference sequence). The CDR3 sequence is 16 residues long. Trimming cost V 0 bases and J 1 base, with 10 bases left between them. For this clone: Its antigen is still unknown.

This chain links TRBV3-1 (or the pseudogene TRBV3-2) with TRBJ1-3; D call uncertain. The TCR comes from an adult in good health. The sequencing here drew on peripheral blood, taken on day 0 of AZD1222 vaccination. The CDR3 reads CASSQDGVGSGNTIYF. CDR3 nucleotide sequence: TGTGCCAGCAGCCAAGACGGGGTGGGTTCTGGAAACACCATATATTTT.